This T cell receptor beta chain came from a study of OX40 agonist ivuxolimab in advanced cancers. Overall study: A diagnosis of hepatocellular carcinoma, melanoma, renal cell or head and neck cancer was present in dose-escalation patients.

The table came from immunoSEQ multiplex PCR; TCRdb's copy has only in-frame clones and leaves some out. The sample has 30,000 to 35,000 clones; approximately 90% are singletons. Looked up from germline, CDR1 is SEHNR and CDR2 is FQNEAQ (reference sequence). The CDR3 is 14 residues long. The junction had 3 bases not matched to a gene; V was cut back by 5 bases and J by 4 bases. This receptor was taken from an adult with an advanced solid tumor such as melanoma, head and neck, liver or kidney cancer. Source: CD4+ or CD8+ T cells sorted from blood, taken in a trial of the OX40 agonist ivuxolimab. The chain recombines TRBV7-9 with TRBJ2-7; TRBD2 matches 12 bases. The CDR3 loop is CASSPGLAGYEQYF. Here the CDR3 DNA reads TGTGCCAGCAGCCCTGGACTAGCGGGGTACGAGCAGTACTTC.